This T cell receptor beta chain is drawn from a study of blood T cell repertoires in COVID-19. Study information: The samples span acute and convalescent COVID-19 from the United States, Italy and Spain.

Allocation to cohorts depended on clinical history reported by the participants. Donors in Cohort 3 counted as recovered after two negative PCRs, clearance, or symptom resolution. Sequencing used immunoSEQ multiplex PCR; TCRdb keeps in-frame clones, though not all of them. The table has around 250,000 clones, approximately 83% seen once. The sample taken for sequencing was PBMCs or T cells enriched from blood (not recorded which). The receptor was derived from a woman aged 50 to 60 who had recovered from COVID-19.

DNA for the CDR3: TGTGCCAGTAGTCAGACATATAGACTAGCGGGAGACTACGAGCAGTACTTC. Translated: CASSQTYRLAGDYEQYF. V and J are TRBV19 and TRBJ2-7; 12 bases align to TRBD2. Germline CDR1 and CDR2: LNHDA and SQIVND (reference sequence). V was clipped by 5 bases and J by 3 bases; unmatched bases: 11. This CDR3 is 17 amino acids long.